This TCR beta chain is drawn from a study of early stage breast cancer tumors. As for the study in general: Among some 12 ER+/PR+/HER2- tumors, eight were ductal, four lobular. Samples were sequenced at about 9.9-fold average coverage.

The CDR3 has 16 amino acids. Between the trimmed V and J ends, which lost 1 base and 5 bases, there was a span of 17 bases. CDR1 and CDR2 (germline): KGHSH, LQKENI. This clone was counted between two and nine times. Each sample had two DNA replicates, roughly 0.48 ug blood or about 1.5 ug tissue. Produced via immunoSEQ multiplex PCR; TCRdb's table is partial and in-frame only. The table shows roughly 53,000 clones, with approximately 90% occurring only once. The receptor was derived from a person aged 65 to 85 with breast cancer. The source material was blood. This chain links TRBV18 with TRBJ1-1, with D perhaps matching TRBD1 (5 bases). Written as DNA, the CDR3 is TGTGCCAGCTCACCACGTAGAACCGGGGGAGAAACTGAAGCTTTCTTT. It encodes CASSPRRTGGETEAFF.